These 18 T cell receptor beta chains share one sample of origin, sequenced in a study of T cell responses to AZD1222 COVID-19 vaccine. Measured with immunoSEQ multiplex PCR; TCRdb has only the in-frame clones, and not every one. This sample has over 65,000 clones, with roughly 87% found just once. The sample consisted of peripheral blood, taken 28 days after the second AZD1222 dose. The receptors originated from an adult who received the AZD1222 COVID-19 vaccine.

The CDR3 sequence: CASAARPWGEKLFF. CDR3 DNA sequence: TGTGCCAGCGCGGCACGGCCTTGGGGGGAAAAACTGTTTTTT. The rearrangement uses TRBV27 and TRBJ1-4; D possibly corresponds to TRBD1 (5 bases). Germline CDR1 MNHEY, CDR2 SMNVEV (reference sequence). Trimming pared 8 bases from V and 8 bases from J, leaving 18 bases between. The CDR3 loop spans 14 amino acids.

The chain joins TRBV19 to TRBJ1-2; TRBD1 matches at 8 bases. V was pared by 6 bases and J by 4 bases, with 10 bases of the junction left unmatched. Germline CDR1 is LNHDA and CDR2 is SQIVND (reference sequence). The CDR3 has 15 amino acids. The CDR3 is CASSDPRGLLYGYTF. DNA for the CDR3: TGTGCCAGTAGCGACCCCAGGGGGCTTCTCTATGGCTACACCTTC.

The chain uses TRBV5-6 and TRBJ2-4; perhaps D is TRBD1 or TRBD2 (6 bases each). This CDR3 region has 14 residues. The V end lost 6 bases, the J end lost 1 base, and 11 bases lay between the germline ends. Germline V lookup: CDR1 SGHDT, CDR2 YYEEEE. CDR3 DNA sequence: TGTGCCAGCAACCTAGGGGGGGCCAAAAACATTCAGTACTTC. Amino acids: CASNLGGAKNIQYF.

V is TRBV27 and J is TRBJ1-5; 7 bases align to TRBD1. Germline values: CDR1 MNHEY, CDR2 SMNVEV (reference sequence). With 5 bases clipped from V and 1 base from J, the junction kept 5 bases outside the gene matches. The CDR3 spans 15 residues. The CDR3 reads CASSVTGMSNQPQHF. The CDR3 DNA reads TGTGCCAGCAGTGTGACAGGGATGAGCAATCAGCCCCAGCATTTT.

J is TRBJ1-1 and V is TRBV19, with D unresolved. This CDR3 comprises 14 residues. Germline loops: CDR1 LNHDA, CDR2 SQIVND (reference sequence). Trimming left V 7 bases short and J 1 base short, with 13 bases between. CDR3: CASIGLLWNTEAFF. The CDR3 DNA is TGTGCCAGTATAGGGCTCCTGTGGAACACTGAAGCTTTCTTT.

CDR3 protein: CASSLERGSPLHF. In DNA form, the CDR3 reads TGTGCCAGCAGCTTAGAACGGGGGTCACCCCTCCACTTT. V usage is TRBV7-2 and J usage is TRBJ1-6; D is perhaps TRBD1 (5 bases). The CDR3 has 13 amino acids. From germline, CDR1 is SGHTA and CDR2 FQGNSA. The germline V and J ends were trimmed by 1 base and 10 bases, with 8 bases remaining between them.

This chain joins TRBV30 and TRBJ1-5; D call uncertain. The germline CDR1 and CDR2 sequences are GTSNPN and SVGIG (reference sequence). V was pared by 5 bases and J by 2 bases, with 10 bases between. CDR3 length: 13 residues. As DNA, the CDR3 is TGTGCCTGGGCGGGGAGGGGCAATCAGCCCCAGCATTTT. Amino acids: CAWAGRGNQPQHF.

CDR3 in amino acids: CASSPTSGIPYNEQFF. DNA of the CDR3: TGCGCCAGCAGCCCGACTAGCGGGATTCCATACAATGAGCAGTTCTTC. V and J are TRBV5-1 and TRBJ2-1; 11 nucleotides line up with TRBD2. The CDR3 sequence is 16 residues long. J gave up 4 bases and V 4 bases, and 7 bases lay outside the gene matches. Germline V gene data show CDR1 as SGHRS and CDR2 as YFSETQ.

This chain links TRBV3-1 (or the pseudogene TRBV3-2) with TRBJ2-1; TRBD2 might be the D (6 bases). The germline V gene has CDR1 LGHDT and CDR2 YNNKEL (reference sequence). V lost 1 base and J lost 3, with 13 bases in between. The CDR3 is 16 residues long. CDR3 amino acids: CASSQAFGGDYNEQFF. The CDR3 nucleotides read TGTGCCAGCAGCCAAGCTTTCGGGGGAGACTACAATGAGCAGTTCTTC.

This chain links TRBV6-6 with TRBJ1-3; D is uncertain. The CDR3 is 15 amino acids. Germline V lookup: CDR1 MNHNY, CDR2 SVGAGI (reference sequence). Trimming removed 2 bases from V and 2 bases from J, with 10 bases in between. The CDR3 loop is CASSYPTGAGNTIYF. CDR3 DNA sequence: TGTGCCAGCAGTTACCCCACCGGGGCTGGAAACACCATATATTTT.

The CDR3 sequence: CASSHNIAASYEQYF. The CDR3 DNA sequence: TGCGCCAGCAGCCATAATATTGCAGCCTCCTACGAGCAGTACTTC. The chain combines TRBV4-1 with TRBJ2-7; D gene uncertain. Germline loops: CDR1 MGHRA, CDR2 YSYEKL. This CDR3 contains 15 residues. V lost 3 bases, J lost 0 bases, and 12 bases lay in between.

The rearrangement uses TRBV30 and TRBJ1-2, with TRBD1 as a possible D gene (6 bases). CDR3 length: 13 residues. Trimming cost V 8 bases and J 5 bases, with 18 bases left between them. Germline V gives CDR1 GTSNPN, CDR2 SVGIG (reference sequence). The CDR3 nucleotides are TGTGCCAACGACAGGCGGATCGATTATGGCTACACCTTC. This encodes CANDRRIDYGYTF.

The J gene is TRBJ2-2, the V gene TRBV5-1; the D is unclear. V was trimmed by 0 bases and J by 5 bases, leaving 11 bases between them. Germline CDR1 SGHRS, CDR2 YFSETQ. The CDR3 covers 15 residues. The CDR3 nucleotides read TGCGCCAGCAGCTTGGCGTCAAAATGGACCGGGGAGCTGTTTTTT. It is translated as CASSLASKWTGELFF.

The CDR3 nucleotides are TGTGCCAGCAGTTACCGGTCTACCCAAGAGACCCAGTACTTC. Residues: CASSYRSTQETQYF. The genes are TRBV6-2 or TRBV6-3 and TRBJ2-5; no clear D gene. Germline values: CDR1 MNHEY, CDR2 SVGEGT. V was shortened by 2 bases and J by 1 base, with 8 bases between the two germline ends. This CDR3 comprises 14 residues.

This clone was picked up one time. The chain is built from TRBV9 and TRBJ1-1; 7 nucleotides agree with TRBD1. V was clipped by 1 base and J by 6 bases; unmatched bases: 12. Germline CDR1 and CDR2: SGDLS and YYNGEE. The CDR3 totals 16 residues. The CDR3 DNA reads TGTGCCAGCAGCGTATTGAGGGGGCTCCCAGGGGCTGAAGCTTTCTTT. It is translated as CASSVLRGLPGAEAFF. The complete variable domain, with remaining parts taken from reference TRBV9 and TRBJ1-1, reads DSGVTQTPKHLITATGQRVTLRCSPRSGDLSVYWYQQSLDQGLQFLIQYYNGEERAKGNILERFSAQQFPDLHSELNLSSLELGDSALYFCASSVLRGLPGAEAFFGQGTRLTVV.

The rearrangement uses TRBV29-1 and TRBJ2-3, with D possibly matching TRBD2 (6 bases). The germline V and J ends were trimmed by 4 bases and 8 bases, with 13 bases remaining between them. This CDR3 region has 12 residues. Germline CDR1 is SQVTM and CDR2 is ANQGSEA. CDR3 DNA sequence: TGCAGCGTTGTCCCGGGAGAAGGTACGCAGTATTTT. Translating it yields CSVVPGEGTQYF.

The chain carries TRBV9 and TRBJ1-2; 7 bases agree with TRBD1. V dropped 5 bases and J dropped 0; count of bases not matched to a gene: 16. The CDR3 spans 18 residues. CDR1 and CDR2 (germline): SGDLS, YYNGEE. The CDR3 region is CASSEGRAGGETNYGYTF. CDR3 nucleotide sequence: TGTGCCAGCAGTGAGGGGAGGGCAGGGGGTGAAACTAACTATGGCTACACCTTC.

The V and J genes are TRBV27 and TRBJ2-3; maybe TRBD2 (6 bases). The ends were cut back, 1 base at V and 6 bases at J, with 11 bases in the middle. The CDR3 consists of 14 residues. Germline CDR1 reads MNHEY; CDR2 reads SMNVEV (reference sequence). The CDR3, as DNA: TGTGCCAGCAGTTTATTACTAGCAATCGATACGCAGTATTTT. It codes for CASSLLLAIDTQYF.